This entry describes one T cell receptor beta chain. Its target is not known. This may stem from a read error, because a much larger clone lies one nucleotide away. Treatment in this sample: roughly nine-day PBMC culture with coronavirus spike peptide pools or control peptides (ViraFEST assay). By negative selection, CD4+ T cells were isolated once culture had run for around 9 days. The CDR3 totals 16 residues. Unmatched junction bases numbered 11, after V lost 8 bases and J lost 2 bases. Per the germline V gene, CDR1 is MNHNS and CDR2 is SASEGT. The data derive from a study of vaccination and CD4 T cells after COVID-19. Sequenced with the Oncomine TCR Beta short-read assay was DNA taken from cultured CD4+ T cells. MiXCR, run by TCRdb on the PCR reads, gives a single entry per CDR3 protein. This sample has approximately 3,500 distinct CDR3 sequences, with roughly 18% found just once.

The material sequenced was CD4+ T cells from blood, cultured in vitro. The TCR was taken from a human donor who had recovered from COVID-19. The chain links TRBV6-1 to TRBJ2-3; 9 bases agree with TRBD2. The CDR3 protein is CASRFTSGSNTDTQYF. The CDR3 nucleotides are TGTGCCAGCCGCTTTACTAGCGGGTCTAACACAGATACGCAGTATTTT.